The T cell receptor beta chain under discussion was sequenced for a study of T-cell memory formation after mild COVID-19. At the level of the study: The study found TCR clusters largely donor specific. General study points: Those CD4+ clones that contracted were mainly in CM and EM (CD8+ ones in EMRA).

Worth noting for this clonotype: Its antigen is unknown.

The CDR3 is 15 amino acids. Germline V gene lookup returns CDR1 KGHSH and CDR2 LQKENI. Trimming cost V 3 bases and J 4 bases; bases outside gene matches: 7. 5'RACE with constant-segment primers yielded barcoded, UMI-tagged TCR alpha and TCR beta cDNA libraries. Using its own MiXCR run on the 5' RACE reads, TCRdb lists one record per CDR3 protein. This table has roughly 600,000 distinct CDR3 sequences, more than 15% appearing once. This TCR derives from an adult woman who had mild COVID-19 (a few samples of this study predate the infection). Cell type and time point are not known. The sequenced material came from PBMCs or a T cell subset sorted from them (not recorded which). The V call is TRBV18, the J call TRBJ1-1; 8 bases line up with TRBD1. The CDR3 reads CASSPAGGLGTEAFF. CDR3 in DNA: TGTGCCAGCTCACCCGCAGGGGGCTTGGGCACTGAAGCTTTCTTT.